This T cell receptor beta chain was retrieved from a study of T-cell memory formation after mild COVID-19. Study observations and caveats: Later expanders leaned toward CD4+, whereas clones contracting from day 15 to 85 were balanced CD4/CD8. The authors left the SARS-CoV-2 specificity of second-wave clones peaking on day 37 unconfirmed.

Germline values: CDR1 SEHNR, CDR2 FQNEAQ (reference sequence). Trimming removed 5 bases from V and 4 bases from J, with 17 bases in between. This CDR3 contains 16 residues. For this clonotype: Its antigen remains unknown.

The 5'RACE method, run with constant-segment primers, produced TCR alpha and TCR beta cDNA libraries (carrying sample barcodes and UMIs). TCRdb ran MiXCR on the 5' RACE reads and lists one entry per CDR3 protein. The repertoire holds 300,000 to 400,000 distinct CDR3 sequences, with less than 20% as singletons. This sequence joins TRBV7-9 and TRBJ2-2, with a weak D call TRBD2 (5 bases). This TCR was recovered from a man aged 18 to 35 who had mild COVID-19 (a few samples of this study predate the infection). Cell type and time point are not known. Source material: PBMCs or a T cell subset sorted from them (not recorded which). CDR3 sequence: CASSPRRGSGTGELFF. The CDR3 DNA reads TGTGCCAGCAGCCCCCGGAGAGGGTCGGGCACCGGGGAGCTGTTTTTT.